This T cell receptor (beta chain) comes out of a study of blood T cell repertoires in COVID-19. Per the original data handling: From reference gene primer amplification, estimates of nucleated cell counts were derived. Using immunoSEQ multiplex PCR, the repertoire was profiled, and TCRdb retains in-frame clones only, with some absent. V and J calls and clone size are given by that table; D and trimming were obtained from the DNA. This sample carries 150,000 to 200,000 clones, 81% of them seen once, and the ten largest clones take approximately 11%. Germline V gene sequence: CDR1 LNHDA, CDR2 SQIVND (reference sequence). V was pared by 7 bases and J by 5 bases, with 8 bases of the junction left unmatched. The length of the CDR3 is 15 residues.

The sequence derives from a man aged 55 to 70 with active or convalescent COVID-19. Sequenced material: peripheral blood. The chain couples TRBV19 to TRBJ2-7, with TRBD2 matching over 13 bases. The CDR3 DNA reads as TGTGCCAGTACTACTAGCGGGAGGGGTATCGACGAGCAGTACTTC. Amino acid sequence: CASTTSGRGIDEQYF.